These 21 T cell receptor beta chains originate from one sample sequenced in a study of shared clonotypes between healthy human individuals. CD45RO-negative cells were positively selected for CCR7, leaving out terminally differentiated effector memory CD45RA+ cells. TCRdb keeps only in-frame clones here, not all; method: immunoSEQ multiplex PCR. The repertoire has fewer than 1 million clones, 96% of them found once; the top ten carry less than 0.3%. Specimen: naive CD8+ T cells sorted from blood. The receptors derive from a man younger than 40 in good health.

The genes are TRBV19 and TRBJ2-3; a weak D match, TRBD1 (6 bases). Germline lookup yields CDR1 LNHDA and CDR2 SQIVND (reference sequence). V was cut by 7 bases and J by 8 bases, with 22 bases left in between. CDR3 length equals 15 residues. This CDR3 reads CASTRGVGLLGTQYF. CDR3 DNA: TGTGCCAGTACCAGGGGAGTAGGGCTTTTAGGTACGCAGTATTTT.

V and J are TRBV6-1 and TRBJ2-3; D gene uncertain. Germline CDR1 is MNHNS and CDR2 is SASEGT. V dropped 9 bases and J dropped 1 base, with 8 bases sitting between them. This CDR3 comprises 12 residues. CDR3 coding DNA: TGTGCCAGTCGTTGGGGCACAGATACGCAGTATTTT. Its translation is CASRWGTDTQYF.

The J gene is TRBJ2-7, the V gene TRBV28; the D gene could be TRBD1 or TRBD2 (5 bases each). V dropped 3 bases and J dropped 1 base, with 10 bases sitting between them. The CDR3 spans 14 residues. Germline V gene data show CDR1 as MDHEN and CDR2 as SYDVKM. The CDR3 loop reads CASSLRGVSYEQYF. CDR3 in DNA: TGTGCCAGCAGTTTGAGGGGAGTTTCCTACGAGCAGTACTTC. The entire variable domain, with the rest obtained from reference TRBV28 and TRBJ2-7, is as follows: DVKVTQSSRYLVKRTGEKVFLECVQDMDHENMFWYRQDPGLGLRLIYFSYDVKMKEKGDIPEGYSVSREKKERFSLILESASTNQTSMYLCASSLRGVSYEQYFGPGTRLTVT.

The V call is TRBV11-2, the J call TRBJ2-7; 7 positions match TRBD2. The CDR3 spans 16 residues. Germline CDR1 and CDR2: SGHAT and FQNNGV. The J segment lost 0 bases and the V segment lost 5 bases, leaving 10 bases of the junction unmatched. The DNA for the CDR3 is TGTGCCAGCAGCAATGAAGTGGCTAGCGGCTCCTACGAGCAGTACTTC. This sequence encodes CASSNEVASGSYEQYF.

With regard to this clone: This CDR3 is also generated by other DNA sequences in the sample. V and J are TRBV28 and TRBJ2-1, with a tentative D call TRBD2 (5 bases). This CDR3 region has 12 residues. Per germline, CDR1 MDHEN and CDR2 SYDVKM. V was trimmed by 2 bases and J by 8 bases, leaving 7 bases between them. CDR3 loop: CASSLGGYEQFF. The DNA for the CDR3 is TGTGCCAGCAGTTTAGGAGGCTATGAGCAGTTCTTC.

In the case of this clone: The same CDR3 is also encoded by other DNA sequences in this sample. V gene TRBV10-2 combines with J gene TRBJ1-5, with D maybe TRBD1 (5 bases). This CDR3 has 13 amino acids. Germline CDR1 reads WSHSY; CDR2 reads SAAADI. The V gene lost 7 bases and the J gene lost 1 base, with 8 bases spanning the gap. The CDR3 spells CASTQGSNQPQHF. The CDR3 coding sequence is TGCGCCAGCACCCAGGGAAGCAATCAGCCCCAGCATTTT.

This chain uses TRBV12-2 with TRBJ2-3; whether TRBD1, the table's D call, matches the DNA was not checked. TRBV12-2 counts as a pseudogene. The CDR3 contains 13 residues. The CDR3 region is CALLDRSTDTQYF. The CDR3 nucleotides are TGTGCCCTATTGGACAGGAGCACAGATACGCAGTATTTT.

This clone is a singleton in its sample. The gene calls are TRBV27 and TRBJ2-7; a weak D match, TRBD2 (5 bases). Between the trimmed V and J ends, which lost 0 bases and 2 bases, there was a span of 11 bases. Germline CDR1 and CDR2: MNHEY and SMNVEV (reference sequence). The CDR3 totals 15 residues. The chain's CDR3 is CASSLSSGLPYEQYF. For the CDR3, the DNA is TGTGCCAGCAGTTTATCGAGCGGACTCCCCTACGAGCAGTACTTC.

About this clone: One end of the junction does not line up with germline, which may come from a read error. V gene TRBV27 combines with J gene TRBJ2-7, with 13 nucleotides matching TRBD2. The CDR3 spans 14 residues. Germline CDR1 is MNHEY and CDR2 is SMNVEV (reference sequence). In nucleotides, the CDR3 is TGTGCCAGCAGCGACCTCGGACTAGCGGGAGTCCGCCTCTTC. Translation: CASSDLGLAGVRLF.

The V gene is TRBV7-9, the J gene TRBJ2-1; D is perhaps TRBD2 (5 bases). Germline V gene lookup returns CDR1 SEHNR and CDR2 FQNEAQ (reference sequence). This CDR3 contains 12 residues. V gave up 1 base and J gave up 8 bases, with 6 bases separating them. The CDR3 region has the DNA TGTGCCAGCAGCTTAGTGGGAGATGAGCAGTTCTTC. Translated, it gives CASSLVGDEQFF.

This clone appeared once. The chain couples TRBV4-3 to TRBJ2-7; D not certain. This CDR3 is 18 amino acids long. Trimming removed 1 base from V and 3 bases from J, with 22 bases in between. CDR1 is LGHNA and CDR2 is YSLEER in the germline V gene. The CDR3 nucleotides are TGCGCCAGCAGCCAAGCCCCCCCGGAGAAGCTAAGTGGCTACGAGCAGTACTTC. The encoded protein is CASSQAPPEKLSGYEQYF.

This sequence joins TRBV15 and TRBJ2-7, with 10 bases that match TRBD2. The CDR3 sequence is 16 residues long. The V gene's germline CDR1 is LNHNV and CDR2 YYDKDF (reference sequence). V dropped 5 bases and J dropped 3; count of bases not matched to a gene: 10. This CDR3 is CATSGGWVAGGYEQYF. CDR3 bases: TGTGCCACCAGCGGGGGCTGGGTAGCGGGAGGCTACGAGCAGTACTTC.

This sequence joins TRBV2 and TRBJ2-7, with 9 positions matching TRBD1. The CDR3 loop spans 16 amino acids. Unmatched junction bases numbered 9, after V lost 3 bases and J lost 3 bases. Germline V gene data show CDR1 as SNHLY and CDR2 as FYNNEI. In DNA, the CDR3 is TGTGCCAGCAGTGATATAAACAGGGGGCGTCACTACGAGCAGTACTTC. Translated: CASSDINRGRHYEQYF.

The chain uses TRBV27 and TRBJ2-7; perhaps TRBD2 as D (5 bases). Trimming removed 6 bases at V and 0 bases at J, with 15 bases between. CDR3 length: 15 residues. Germline assignment: CDR1 MNHEY and CDR2 SMNVEV (reference sequence). In DNA, the CDR3 is TGTGCCAGCAGCAAGAGGGCCGTTAGCTCCTACGAGCAGTACTTC. It specifies CASSKRAVSSYEQYF.

This chain connects TRBV25-1 to TRBJ2-2, with 12 bases aligning to TRBD2. CDR1 and CDR2 (germline): MGHDK, SYGVNS. CDR3 length equals 17 residues. V lost 4 bases, J lost 3 bases, and 6 bases stayed unmatched. The CDR3 loop reads CASSGLAGDRDTGELFF. The DNA of the CDR3 is TGTGCCAGCAGTGGACTAGCGGGAGATCGGGACACCGGGGAGCTGTTTTTT.

This clone showed up just once. The rearrangement uses TRBV4-1 and TRBJ2-7, with D perhaps matching TRBD2 (5 bases). Germline CDR1 and CDR2: MGHRA and YSYEKL. The CDR3 contains 16 residues. Trimming removed 1 base from V and 5 bases from J, with 18 bases in between. The CDR3 nucleotides are TGCGCCAGCAGCCAAGTGATCCTACCGATGCGGGACGAGCAGTACTTC. Translated, it gives CASSQVILPMRDEQYF.

On this clone itself: Other DNA sequences in this sample translate to the same CDR3. The chain couples TRBV7-9 to TRBJ2-1; 7 bases align to TRBD1. Germline CDR1 is SEHNR and CDR2 is FQNEAQ (reference sequence). The ends lost 3 bases at V and 6 bases at J; junction bases unmatched: 2. CDR3 length: 13 amino acids. The CDR3 is CASSFSGGNEQFF. In DNA, the CDR3 is TGTGCCAGCAGCTTTTCAGGGGGCAATGAGCAGTTCTTC.

Of note for this clone: One end of the junction does not line up with germline, which may come from a read error. The rearrangement uses TRBV7-7 and TRBJ2-7; 10 bases line up with TRBD1. Per the germline V gene, CDR1 is SSHAT and CDR2 is FNYEAQ (reference sequence). The CDR3 runs 13 residues. Written as DNA, the CDR3 is TGTGCTAGCAGCGACAGGGGGCTCTACGAGCAGTACTTC. Its protein product is CASSDRGLYEQYF. Using reference TRBV7-7 and TRBJ2-7 for the parts outside the CDR3, the full variable domain is GAGVSQSPRYKVTKRGQDVTLRCDPISSHATLYWYQQALGQGPEFLTYFNYEAQPDKSGLPSDRFSAERPEGSISTLTIQRTEQRDSAMYRCASSDRGLYEQYFGPGTRLTVT.

The chain employs TRBV29-1 and TRBJ2-1; 7 bases are shared with TRBD1. Germline V gene lookup returns CDR1 SQVTM and CDR2 ANQGSEA. This CDR3 is 14 amino acids long. V shed 3 bases and J 6 bases; nucleotides not matched to a gene: 8. This chain's CDR3 is CSVDISGTVNEQFF. The DNA for the CDR3 is TGCAGCGTTGACATATCCGGGACAGTCAATGAGCAGTTCTTC.

The chain carries TRBV27 and TRBJ1-2, with D possibly matching TRBD1 (5 bases). Germline V gene lookup returns CDR1 MNHEY and CDR2 SMNVEV (reference sequence). This CDR3 has 12 residues. V was cut by 7 bases and J by 8 bases, with 14 bases left in between. The CDR3 coding sequence is TGTGCCAGCACCGGGGGTTCAGGCGGCTACACCTTC. The encoded protein is CASTGGSGGYTF.

CDR3 amino acids: CASSSLGTPNLYEQYF. CDR3 bases: TGTGCCAGCAGTTCGCTTGGAACACCTAACCTTTACGAGCAGTACTTC. This chain uses TRBV27 with TRBJ2-7; D remains ambiguous. The CDR3 has 16 residues. Between the trimmed V and J ends, which lost 4 bases and 4 bases, there was a span of 20 bases. Germline CDR1 is MNHEY and CDR2 is SMNVEV (reference sequence).